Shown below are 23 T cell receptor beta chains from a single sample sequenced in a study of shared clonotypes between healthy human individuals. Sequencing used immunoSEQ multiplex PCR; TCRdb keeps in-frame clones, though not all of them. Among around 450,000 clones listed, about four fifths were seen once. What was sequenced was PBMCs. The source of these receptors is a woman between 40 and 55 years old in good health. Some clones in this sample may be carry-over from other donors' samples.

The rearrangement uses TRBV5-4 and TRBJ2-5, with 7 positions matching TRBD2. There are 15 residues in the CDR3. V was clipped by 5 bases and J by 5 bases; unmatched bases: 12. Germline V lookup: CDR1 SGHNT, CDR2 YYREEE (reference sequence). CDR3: CASSYAGAGLETQYF. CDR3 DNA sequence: TGTGCCAGCAGTTATGCGGGAGCTGGTTTGGAGACCCAGTACTTC.

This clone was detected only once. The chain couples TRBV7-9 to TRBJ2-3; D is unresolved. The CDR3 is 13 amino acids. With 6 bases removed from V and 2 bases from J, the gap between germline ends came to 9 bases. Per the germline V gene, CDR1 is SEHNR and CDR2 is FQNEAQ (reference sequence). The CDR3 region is CASRTEVTDTQYF. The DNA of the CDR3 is TGTGCCAGCAGGACGGAAGTCACAGATACGCAGTATTTT.

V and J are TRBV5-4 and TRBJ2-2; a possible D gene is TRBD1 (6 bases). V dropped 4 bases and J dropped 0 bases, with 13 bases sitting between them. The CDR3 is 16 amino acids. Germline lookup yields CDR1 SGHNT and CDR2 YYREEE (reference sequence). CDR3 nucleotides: TGTGCCAGCAGCCTGGACAGACCGACGAACACCGGGGAGCTGTTTTTT. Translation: CASSLDRPTNTGELFF.

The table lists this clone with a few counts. Here the CDR3 reads CASSQVSSFGETQYF. The CDR3 region has the DNA TGCGCCAGCAGCCAAGTATCCAGCTTCGGGGAGACCCAGTACTTC. This rearrangement joins TRBV4-1 to TRBJ2-5; D is unclear. The CDR3 loop spans 15 amino acids. From germline, CDR1 is MGHRA and CDR2 YSYEKL. V lost 1 base and J lost 5, with 14 bases in between.

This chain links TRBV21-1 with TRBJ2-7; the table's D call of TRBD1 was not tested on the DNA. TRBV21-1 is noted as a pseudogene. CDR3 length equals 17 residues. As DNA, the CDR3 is TGTGCCAGCAGCAAAGTTCAAAAAAAGACAGAAACCTACGAGCAGTACTTC. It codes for CASSKVQKKTETYEQYF.

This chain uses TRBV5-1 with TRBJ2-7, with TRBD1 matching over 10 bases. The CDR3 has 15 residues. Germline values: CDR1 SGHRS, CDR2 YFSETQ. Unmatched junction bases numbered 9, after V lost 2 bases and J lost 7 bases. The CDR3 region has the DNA TGCGCCAGCAGCTTTACCGGGACAGGGGAAGGAGAGCAGTACTTC. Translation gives CASSFTGTGEGEQYF.

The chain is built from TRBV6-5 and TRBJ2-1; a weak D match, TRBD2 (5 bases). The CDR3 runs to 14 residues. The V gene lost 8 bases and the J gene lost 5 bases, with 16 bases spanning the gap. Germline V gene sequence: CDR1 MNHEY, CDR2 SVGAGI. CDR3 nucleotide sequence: TGTGCCAGCGGGAGAATAAGTACCGACAATGAGCAGTTCTTC. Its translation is CASGRISTDNEQFF.

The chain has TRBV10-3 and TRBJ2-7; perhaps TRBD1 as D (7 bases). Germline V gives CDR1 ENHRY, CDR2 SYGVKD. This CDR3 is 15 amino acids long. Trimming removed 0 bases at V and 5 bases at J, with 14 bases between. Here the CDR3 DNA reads TGTGCCATCAGTGAGTCGACAGGGACTTGGGACGAGCAGTACTTC. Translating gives CAISESTGTWDEQYF.

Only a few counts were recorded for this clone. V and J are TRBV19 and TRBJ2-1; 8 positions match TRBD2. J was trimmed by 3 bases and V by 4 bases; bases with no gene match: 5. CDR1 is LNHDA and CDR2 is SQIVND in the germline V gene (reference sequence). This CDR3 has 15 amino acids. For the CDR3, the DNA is TGTGCCAGTAGTACCGGGACTAGTCGCTACAATGAGCAGTTCTTC. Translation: CASSTGTSRYNEQFF.

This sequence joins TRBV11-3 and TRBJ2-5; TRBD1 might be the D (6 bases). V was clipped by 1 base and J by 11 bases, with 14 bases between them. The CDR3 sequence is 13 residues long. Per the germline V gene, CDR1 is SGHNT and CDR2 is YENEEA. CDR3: CASSLGGQGKQYF. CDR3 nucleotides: TGTGCCAGCAGCTTAGGGGGGCAGGGAAAGCAGTACTTC.

The CDR3, as DNA: TGTGCCAGTAGTCCCCCCCGTGGGAGGGGGACTGAAGCTTTCTTT. It yields the protein CASSPPRGRGTEAFF. The V gene is TRBV19, the J gene TRBJ1-1, with D possibly TRBD1 on 6 matching bases. V lost 5 bases and J lost 5, with 18 bases in between. The V gene's germline CDR1 is LNHDA and CDR2 SQIVND (reference sequence). The CDR3 is made up of 15 amino acids.

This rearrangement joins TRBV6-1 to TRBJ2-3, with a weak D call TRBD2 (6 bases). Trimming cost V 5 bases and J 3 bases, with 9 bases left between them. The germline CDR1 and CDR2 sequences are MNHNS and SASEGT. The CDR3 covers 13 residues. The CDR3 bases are TGTGCCAGCAGTCCCGGGGGTACAGATACGCAGTATTTT. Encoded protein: CASSPGGTDTQYF.

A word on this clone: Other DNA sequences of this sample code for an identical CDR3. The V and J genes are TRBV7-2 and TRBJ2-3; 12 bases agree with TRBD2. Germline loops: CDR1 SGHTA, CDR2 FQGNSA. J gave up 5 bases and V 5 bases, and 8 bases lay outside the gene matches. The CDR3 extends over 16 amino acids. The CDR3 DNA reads TGTGCCAGCAGCCCAAGACTAGCGGGAGTTGGAGATACGCAGTATTTT. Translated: CASSPRLAGVGDTQYF.

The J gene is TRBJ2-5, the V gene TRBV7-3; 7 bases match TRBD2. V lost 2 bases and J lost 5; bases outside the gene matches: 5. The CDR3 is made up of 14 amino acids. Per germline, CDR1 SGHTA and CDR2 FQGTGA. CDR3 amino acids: CASSLSSGTETQYF. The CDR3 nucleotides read TGTGCCAGCAGCTTATCGAGCGGGACGGAGACCCAGTACTTC.

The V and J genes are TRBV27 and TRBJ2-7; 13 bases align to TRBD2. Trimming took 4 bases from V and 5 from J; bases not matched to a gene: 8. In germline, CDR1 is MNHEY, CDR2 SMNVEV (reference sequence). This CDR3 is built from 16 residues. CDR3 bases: TGTGCCAGCAGTTCAGGGACTAGCGGGAATCGGAACGAGCAGTACTTC. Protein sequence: CASSSGTSGNRNEQYF.

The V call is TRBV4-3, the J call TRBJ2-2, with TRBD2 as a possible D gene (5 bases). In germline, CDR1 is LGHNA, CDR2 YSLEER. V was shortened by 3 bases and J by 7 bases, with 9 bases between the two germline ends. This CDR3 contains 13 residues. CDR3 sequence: CASSQDFYGELFF. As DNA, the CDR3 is TGCGCCAGCAGCCAGGACTTCTACGGGGAGCTGTTTTTT.

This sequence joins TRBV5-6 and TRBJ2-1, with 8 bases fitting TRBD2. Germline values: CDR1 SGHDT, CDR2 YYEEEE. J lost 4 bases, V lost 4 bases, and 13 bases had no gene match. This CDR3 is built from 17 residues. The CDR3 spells CASSLFPGTRGYNEQFF. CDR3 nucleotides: TGTGCCAGCAGCCTGTTTCCCGGGACTAGGGGATACAATGAGCAGTTCTTC.

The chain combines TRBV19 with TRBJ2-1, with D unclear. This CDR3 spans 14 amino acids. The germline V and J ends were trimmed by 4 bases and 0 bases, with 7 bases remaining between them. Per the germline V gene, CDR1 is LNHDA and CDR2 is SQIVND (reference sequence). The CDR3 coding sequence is TGTGCCAGTAGTACCAGTAGCTCCTACAATGAGCAGTTCTTC. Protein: CASSTSSSYNEQFF.

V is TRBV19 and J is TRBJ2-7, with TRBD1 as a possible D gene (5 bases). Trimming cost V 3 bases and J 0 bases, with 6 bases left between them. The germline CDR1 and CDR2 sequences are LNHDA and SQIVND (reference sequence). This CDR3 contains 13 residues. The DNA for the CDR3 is TGTGCCAGTAGTATGCAGGGCTCCTACGAGCAGTACTTC. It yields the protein CASSMQGSYEQYF.

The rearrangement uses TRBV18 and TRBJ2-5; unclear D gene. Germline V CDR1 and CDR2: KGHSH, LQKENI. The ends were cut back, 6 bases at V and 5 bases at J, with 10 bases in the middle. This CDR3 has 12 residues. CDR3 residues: CASSPSKETQYF. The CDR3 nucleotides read TGTGCCAGCTCCCCATCAAAGGAGACCCAGTACTTC. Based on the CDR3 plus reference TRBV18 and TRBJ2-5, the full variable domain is NAGVMQNPRHLVRRRGQEARLRCSPMKGHSHVYWYRQLPEEGLKFMVYLQKENIIDESGMPKERFSAEFPKEGPSILRIQQVVRGDSAAYFCASSPSKETQYFGPGTRLLVL.

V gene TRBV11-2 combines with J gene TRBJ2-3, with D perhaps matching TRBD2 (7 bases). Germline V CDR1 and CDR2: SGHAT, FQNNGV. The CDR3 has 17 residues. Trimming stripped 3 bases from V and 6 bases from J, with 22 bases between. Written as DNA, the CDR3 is TGTGCCAGCAGCTTGGGAGCGGGGAGGTCTGGGGGCGATACGCAGTATTTT. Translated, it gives CASSLGAGRSGGDTQYF.

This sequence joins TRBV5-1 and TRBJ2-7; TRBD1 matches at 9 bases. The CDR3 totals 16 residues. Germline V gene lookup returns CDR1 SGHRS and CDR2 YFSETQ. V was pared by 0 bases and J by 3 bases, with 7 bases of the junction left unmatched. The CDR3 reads CASSLAGGQGIYEQYF. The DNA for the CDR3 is TGCGCCAGCAGCTTGGCCGGGGGACAGGGAATCTACGAGCAGTACTTC.

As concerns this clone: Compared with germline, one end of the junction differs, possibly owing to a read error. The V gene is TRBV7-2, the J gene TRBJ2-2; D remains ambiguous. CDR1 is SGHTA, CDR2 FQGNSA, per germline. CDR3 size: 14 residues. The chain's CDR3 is CASSLPLPGGELFF. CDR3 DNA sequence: TGTGCCAGCAGCTTACCCCTTCCGGGTGGGGAACTGTTTTTT.